This TCR beta chain derives from a study of PD-1 blockade in mismatch repair-deficient tumors. About the research overall: Patients had some twelve mismatch repair-deficient cancer types, all previously treated and progressing. Whole-study results and caveats: After pembrolizumab, tumor-resident clones rose rapidly, then generally contracted before radiologic responses.

Germline V CDR1 and CDR2: SEHNR, FQNEAQ (reference sequence). The ends were cut back, 3 bases at V and 8 bases at J, with 11 bases in the middle. This CDR3 contains 13 residues. Method: immunoSEQ multiplex PCR; TCRdb's copy keeps in-frame clones and lacks some. The data hold more than 85,000 clones, with about 79% observed a single time. Mismatch repair deficiency was confirmed in all patients, by PCR or immunohistochemistry. Comments on this clone: What it binds is unknown.

The chain combines TRBV7-9 with TRBJ1-3; D gene ambiguous. The sequence was obtained from an adult with mismatch repair-deficient cancer. The sequenced sample was peripheral blood, obtained less than 37 weeks after starting pembrolizumab. CDR3 residues: CASSFQLGDTIYF. Here the CDR3 DNA reads TGTGCCAGCAGCTTTCAGCTCGGGGACACCATATATTTT. Full variable domain (missing parts from reference TRBV7-9 and TRBJ1-3): DTGVSQNPRHKITKRGQNVTFRCDPISEHNRLYWYRQTLGQGPEFLTYFQNEAQLEKSRLLSDRFSAERPKGSFSTLEIQRTEQGDSAMYLCASSFQLGDTIYFGEGSWLTVV.